This T cell receptor beta chain came from a study of cytomegalovirus exposure and HLA in healthy donors. Use of 60 Vbeta and 13 Jbeta primers characterized the PCR. Here immunoSEQ multiplex PCR was the method, and the copy in TCRdb shows in-frame clones only, minus some. The data hold about 90,000 clones, with about 67% observed a single time. Findings and caveats of the study: In a later analysis, a genetic analysis reported fewer productive-TCR N-insertions in an Asian-associated ancestry cluster than the cohort average. The majority of TCR sequences were rare, yet some public TCRs appeared in many donors.

Concerning this clone: What it binds is not known.

Sequenced: PBMCs. The TCR was taken from a woman younger than 30 in good health and CMV-seropositive.

The CDR3 sequence: CASSTGLQDTGELFF. The CDR3 coding sequence is TGTGCCAGCAGCACGGGACTCCAGGACACCGGGGAGCTGTTTTTT. V is TRBV9 and J is TRBJ2-2, with D tentatively TRBD2 (6 bases). Germline V gene sequence: CDR1 SGDLS, CDR2 YYNGEE. The CDR3 sequence is 15 residues long. V shed 4 bases and J shed 3 bases, with 13 bases lying between them.